This T cell receptor (beta chain) was recovered during a study of cytomegalovirus exposure and HLA in healthy donors. Study results and limitations: The listing of fewer than 200 TCR beta chains classed them as cytomegalovirus-associated. In vitro data verified a few CMV-associated chains as specific for CMV antigens.

Concerning this clone: Its antigen is undetermined.

Repertoires were generated with immunoSEQ multiplex PCR, while TCRdb's copy carries only in-frame clones and drops some. The sample has some 150,000 clones; approximately 90% are singletons. From germline, CDR1 is SGHRS and CDR2 YFSETQ. The length of the CDR3 is 15 residues. V was cut by 5 bases and J by 3 bases, with 17 bases left in between. The chain joins TRBV5-1 to TRBJ1-1; no reliable D call. The receptor comes from a man aged 18 to 35 in good health and CMV-seronegative. Sequencing was done on a sample of PBMCs. The DNA of the CDR3 is TGCGCCAGCAGTTCTCTTCGGGTAGGCGACACTGAAGCTTTCTTT. It translates to CASSSLRVGDTEAFF.